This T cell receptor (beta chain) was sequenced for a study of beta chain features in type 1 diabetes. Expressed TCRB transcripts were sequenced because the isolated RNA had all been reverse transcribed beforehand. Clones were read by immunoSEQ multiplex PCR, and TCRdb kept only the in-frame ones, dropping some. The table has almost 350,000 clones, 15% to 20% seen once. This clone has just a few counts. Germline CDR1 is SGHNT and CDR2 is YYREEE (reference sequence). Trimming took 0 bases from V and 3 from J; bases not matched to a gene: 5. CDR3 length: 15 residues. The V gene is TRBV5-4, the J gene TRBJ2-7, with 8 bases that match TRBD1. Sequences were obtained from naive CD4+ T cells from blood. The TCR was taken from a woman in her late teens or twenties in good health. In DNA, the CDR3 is TGTGCCAGCAGCTTGGATCCAGGGGGCTTCTACGAGCAGTACTTC. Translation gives CASSLDPGGFYEQYF.